This record concerns one T cell receptor (beta chain) sequence. What antigen it recognizes has not been identified. No base-level quality is on record; no much larger clone is a single base apart. The record originates from a study of OX40 agonist ivuxolimab in advanced cancers. Background on the whole study: Ivuxolimab was an agonistic, fully human IgG2 monoclonal antibody directed against OX40 (CD134), a costimulatory receptor. Intravenous ivuxolimab was administered to patients every 2 weeks at six dose levels: 0.01, 0.1, 0.3, 1.5, 3 and 10 mg/kg. Among the approximately 50 dose-escalation patients, approximately 20 had hepatocellular carcinoma, approximately 15 melanoma, 9 renal cell carcinoma and 9 head and neck cancer. The dose-escalation cohort was about 83% male with a mean age of around 62 years, ranging from roughly 23 to 80. Prior anti-PD-1, anti-PD-L1 or anti-CTLA-4 therapy was permitted, and 40% of dose-escalation patients had received checkpoint inhibitors. Partial responses occurred in three dose-escalation patients: two with cutaneous melanoma and one with hepatocellular carcinoma. The point of sequencing TCRbeta in the periphery was to test whether ivuxolimab changed TCR sequence diversity and drove clonal T-cell expansion. The paper covers the monotherapy dose-escalation part of the phase I ivuxolimab trial, which included N ≈ 54 patients.

The trial excluded patients who had a history of autoimmune disease or who were on systemic immunosuppression. Peripheral blood for TCR sequencing was drawn from every dose cohort at baseline, at cycle 4 day 1 and at cycle 7 day 1. Samples came from an open-label, multicenter, first-in-human phase I dose-escalation trial of ivuxolimab. Adults with locally advanced or metastatic melanoma, renal cell carcinoma, hepatocellular carcinoma or head and neck squamous cell carcinoma were enrolled in the trial. CD4+ and CD8+ T cells were sorted separately from peripheral blood before TCR sequencing. What the research found in general, with its limitations: After ivuxolimab, more expanded clones were found on average in CD8+ T cells than in CD4+ T cells. Which antigens the clonally expanded peripheral T cells were specific for was not determined. Low levels of normalized T-cell clonal expansion were also shown by some nonresponding patients. Partial responders in the 0.1-3.0 mg/kg groups had among the lowest normalized peripheral clonal expansion, especially among CD8+ T cells. At doses of 0.1 to 3.0 mg/kg, clonal expansion of both CD4+ and CD8+ blood T cells was observed from baseline to week 6.

The junction shows trimming of 6 bases on V and 3 bases on J, plus 11 bases between the germline ends. CDR1 SNHLY and CDR2 FYNNEI were looked up in the germline V gene. The CDR3 runs 13 amino acids, cysteine and phenylalanine included. The kept DNA is CDR3 alone, 39 bases in frame from the first base. For sequencing of the TCRbeta CDR3 region, genomic DNA was extracted from the sorted cells. The immunoSEQ Assay was used to sequence the TCRbeta CDR3 regions. The clones in this table, taken by TCRdb from immuneACCESS, are in-frame only. Not every clone is retained; where verified, under half of the shortfall comes from an unresolved V gene, and the cause of the rest is unknown. The sample yields 65,000 to 95,000 clones; 80% to 95% were counted once. The ten top clones hold approximately 0.5% of the sample.

This sequence was found in an adult with an advanced solid tumor such as melanoma, head and neck, liver or kidney cancer. Recombination linked TRBV2 to TRBJ1-2; the D segment cannot be called with confidence. The specimen comprised CD4+ or CD8+ T cells sorted from blood, sampled in a trial of the OX40 agonist ivuxolimab. The nucleotide sequence reads TGTGCCAGCAGAGCGCGGGAATACTATGGCTACACCTTC. Its coded protein is CASRAREYYGYTF.